Reported below is one T cell receptor (beta chain). What it binds is not known. RNA totalling roughly 0.45 to 1 ug underwent reverse transcription with random hexamers. The TCR beta CDR3 was amplified by immunoSEQ multiplex PCR across 54 Vbeta, 13 Jbeta. From the immunoSEQ multiplex PCR reads, TCRdb called clonotypes with MiXCR, one entry per CDR3 protein. The sample lists 230,000 or so distinct CDR3 sequences, approximately 95% occurring once. The source of the sample is a study of CD8 T cells in Susac syndrome. Study results and caveats: The study conceded that its TCR sequencing and HLA analysis involved relatively few individuals.

This CDR3 spans 14 amino acids. CDR1 is SQVTM, CDR2 ANQGSEA, per germline. Losses at the gene ends were 7 bases for V and 8 bases for J; bases not matched to a gene: 14. The TCR comes from a human donor with multiple sclerosis. This chain joins TRBV29-1 and TRBJ1-2; the match to TRBD1 covers 9 bases. Sequenced: CD4+ T cells from PBMCs. The CDR3 DNA reads TGCAGCGCCTTTCCGGGACAGGGTGTTTTAGGCTACACCTTC. This gives the protein CSAFPGQGVLGYTF.